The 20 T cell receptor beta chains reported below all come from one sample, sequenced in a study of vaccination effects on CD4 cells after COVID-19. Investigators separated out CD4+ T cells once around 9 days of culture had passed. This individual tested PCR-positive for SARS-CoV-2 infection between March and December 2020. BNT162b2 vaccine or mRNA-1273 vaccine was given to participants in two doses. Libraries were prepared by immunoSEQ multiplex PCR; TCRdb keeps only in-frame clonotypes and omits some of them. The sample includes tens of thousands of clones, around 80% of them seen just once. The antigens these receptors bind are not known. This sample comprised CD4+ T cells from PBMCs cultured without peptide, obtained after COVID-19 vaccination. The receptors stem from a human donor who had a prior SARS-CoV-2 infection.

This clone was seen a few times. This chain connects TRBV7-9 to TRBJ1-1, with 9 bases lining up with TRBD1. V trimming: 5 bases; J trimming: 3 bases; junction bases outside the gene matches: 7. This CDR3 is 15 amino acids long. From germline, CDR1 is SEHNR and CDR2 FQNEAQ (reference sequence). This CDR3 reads CASSPRQGEDTEAFF. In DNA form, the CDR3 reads TGTGCCAGCAGCCCCCGACAGGGGGAGGACACTGAAGCTTTCTTT.

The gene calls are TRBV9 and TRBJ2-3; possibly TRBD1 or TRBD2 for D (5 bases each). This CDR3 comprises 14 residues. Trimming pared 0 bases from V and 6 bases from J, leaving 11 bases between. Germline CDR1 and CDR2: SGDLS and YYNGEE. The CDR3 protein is CASSVDPGRDTQYF. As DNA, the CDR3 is TGTGCCAGCAGCGTAGACCCGGGACGCGATACGCAGTATTTT.

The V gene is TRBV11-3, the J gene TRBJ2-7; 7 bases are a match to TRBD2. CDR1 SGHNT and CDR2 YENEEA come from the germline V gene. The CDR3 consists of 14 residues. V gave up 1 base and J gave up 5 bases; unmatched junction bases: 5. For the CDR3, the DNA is TGTGCCAGCAGCTTAGGGCGGGGGAGGGACGAGCAGTACTTC. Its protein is CASSLGRGRDEQYF.

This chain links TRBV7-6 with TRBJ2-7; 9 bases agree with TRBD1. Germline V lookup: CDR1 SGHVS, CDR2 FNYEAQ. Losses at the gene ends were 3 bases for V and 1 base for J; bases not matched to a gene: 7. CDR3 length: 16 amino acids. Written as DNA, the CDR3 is TGTGCCAGCAGCTTGTTCGCTGGGACAGGGTCCTACGAGCAGTACTTC. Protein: CASSLFAGTGSYEQYF.

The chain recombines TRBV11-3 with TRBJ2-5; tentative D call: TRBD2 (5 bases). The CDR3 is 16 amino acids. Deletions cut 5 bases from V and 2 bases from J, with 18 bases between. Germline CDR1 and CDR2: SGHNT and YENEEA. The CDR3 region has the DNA TGTGCCAGCAGCCCATCACGAGGGCGGAGACAAGAGACCCAGTACTTC. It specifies CASSPSRGRRQETQYF.

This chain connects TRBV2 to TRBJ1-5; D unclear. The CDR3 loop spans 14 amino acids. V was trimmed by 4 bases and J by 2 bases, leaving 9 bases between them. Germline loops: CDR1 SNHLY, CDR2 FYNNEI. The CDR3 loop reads CASSARFRNQPQHF. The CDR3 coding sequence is TGTGCCAGCAGTGCCAGGTTTCGCAATCAGCCCCAGCATTTT.

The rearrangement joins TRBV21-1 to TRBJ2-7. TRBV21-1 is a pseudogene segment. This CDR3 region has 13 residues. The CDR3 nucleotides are TGTGCCAGCAGCAAAGAGGTCAGCTACGAGCAGTACTTC. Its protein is CASSKEVSYEQYF.

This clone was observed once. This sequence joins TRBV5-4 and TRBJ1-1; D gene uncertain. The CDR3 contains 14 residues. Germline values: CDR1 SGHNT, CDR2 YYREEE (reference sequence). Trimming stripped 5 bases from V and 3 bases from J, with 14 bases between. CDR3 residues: CASRGIGGDTEAFF. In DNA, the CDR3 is TGTGCCAGCAGGGGGATCGGTGGGGACACTGAAGCTTTCTTT.

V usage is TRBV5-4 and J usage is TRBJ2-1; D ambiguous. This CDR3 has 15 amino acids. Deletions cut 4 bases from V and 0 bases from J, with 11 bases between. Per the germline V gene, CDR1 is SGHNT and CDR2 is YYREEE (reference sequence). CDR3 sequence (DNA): TGTGCCAGCAGCGTTGACCCGAGCTCCTACAATGAGCAGTTCTTC. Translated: CASSVDPSSYNEQFF.

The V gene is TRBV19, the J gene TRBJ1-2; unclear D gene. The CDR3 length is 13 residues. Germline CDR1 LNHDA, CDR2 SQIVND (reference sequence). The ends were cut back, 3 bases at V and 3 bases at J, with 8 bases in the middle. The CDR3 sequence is CASSIGSDYGYTF. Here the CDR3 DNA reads TGTGCCAGTAGTATCGGGTCCGACTATGGCTACACCTTC. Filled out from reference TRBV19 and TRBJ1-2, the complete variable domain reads DGGITQSPKYLFRKEGQNVTLSCEQNLNHDAMYWYRQDPGQGLRLIYYSQIVNDFQKGDIAEGYSVSREKKESFPLTVTSAQKNPTAFYLCASSIGSDYGYTFGSGTRLTVV.

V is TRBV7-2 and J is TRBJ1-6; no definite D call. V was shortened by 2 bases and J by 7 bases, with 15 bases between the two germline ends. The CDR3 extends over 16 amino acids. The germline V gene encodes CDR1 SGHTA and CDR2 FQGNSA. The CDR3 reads CASSLQGQRTNSPLHF. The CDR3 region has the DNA TGTGCCAGCAGCTTACAAGGGCAGCGGACCAATTCACCCCTCCACTTT. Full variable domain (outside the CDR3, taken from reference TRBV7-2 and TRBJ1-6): GAGVSQSPSNKVTEKGKDVELRCDPISGHTALYWYRQSLGQGLEFLIYFQGNSAPDKSGLPSDRFSAERTGGSVSTLTIQRTQQEDSAVYLCASSLQGQRTNSPLHFGNGTRLTVT.

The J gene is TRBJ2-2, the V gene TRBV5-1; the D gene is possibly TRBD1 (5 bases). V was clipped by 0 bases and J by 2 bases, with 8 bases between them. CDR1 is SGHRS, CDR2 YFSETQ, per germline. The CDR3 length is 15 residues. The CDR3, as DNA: TGCGCCAGCAGCTTGGCGACAGAAAACACCGGGGAGCTGTTTTTT. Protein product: CASSLATENTGELFF.

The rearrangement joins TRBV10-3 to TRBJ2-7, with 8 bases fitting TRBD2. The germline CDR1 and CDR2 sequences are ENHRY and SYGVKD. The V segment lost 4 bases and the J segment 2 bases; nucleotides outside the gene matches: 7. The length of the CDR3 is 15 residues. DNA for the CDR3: TGTGCCATCAGTGGGCAGCTAGCGGGTACCTACGAGCAGTACTTC. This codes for CAISGQLAGTYEQYF.

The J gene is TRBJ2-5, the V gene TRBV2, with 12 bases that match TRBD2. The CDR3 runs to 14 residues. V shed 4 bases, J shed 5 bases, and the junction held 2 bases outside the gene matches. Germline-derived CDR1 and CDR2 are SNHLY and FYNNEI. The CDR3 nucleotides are TGTGCCAGCAGTGGACTAGCGGGGGTGGAGACCCAGTACTTC. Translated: CASSGLAGVETQYF.

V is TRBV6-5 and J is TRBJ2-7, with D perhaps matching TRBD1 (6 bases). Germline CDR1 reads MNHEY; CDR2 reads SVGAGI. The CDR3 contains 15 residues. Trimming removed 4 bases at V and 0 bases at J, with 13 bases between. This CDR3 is CASSSTGFSSYEQYF. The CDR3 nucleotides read TGTGCCAGCAGTTCAACAGGGTTTTCCTCCTACGAGCAGTACTTC.

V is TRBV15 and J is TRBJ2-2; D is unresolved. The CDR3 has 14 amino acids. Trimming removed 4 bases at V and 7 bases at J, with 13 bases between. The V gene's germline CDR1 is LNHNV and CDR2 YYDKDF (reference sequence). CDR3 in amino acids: CATSTKLPNGELFF. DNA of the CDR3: TGTGCCACCAGCACAAAACTACCGAACGGGGAGCTGTTTTTT.

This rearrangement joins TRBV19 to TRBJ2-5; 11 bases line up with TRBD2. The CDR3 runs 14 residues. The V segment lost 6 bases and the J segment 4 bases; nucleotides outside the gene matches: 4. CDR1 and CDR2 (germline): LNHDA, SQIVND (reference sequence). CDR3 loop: CASSPGLAGETQYF. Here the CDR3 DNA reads TGTGCCAGTAGCCCCGGACTAGCGGGAGAGACCCAGTACTTC.

CDR3 sequence reads: CASSEGRDTEAFF. The CDR3 nucleotides are TGTGCCAGCAGTGAAGGTAGGGACACTGAAGCTTTCTTT. The chain couples TRBV2 to TRBJ1-1, with D uncertain. The germline V gene encodes CDR1 SNHLY and CDR2 FYNNEI. Trimming left V 1 base short and J 3 bases short, with 6 bases between. The CDR3 covers 13 residues.

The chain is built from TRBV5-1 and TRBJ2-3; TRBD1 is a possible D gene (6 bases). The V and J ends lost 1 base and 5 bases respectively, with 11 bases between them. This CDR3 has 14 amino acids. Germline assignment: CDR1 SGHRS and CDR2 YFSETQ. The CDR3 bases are TGCGCCAGCAGCTTGTCCACAGGGTTAGATACGCAGTATTTT. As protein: CASSLSTGLDTQYF.

In DNA, the CDR3 is TGCGCCAGCGCCCCTCAATCGGCGGAGACCGGGGAGCTGTTTTTT. It codes for CASAPQSAETGELFF. The chain couples TRBV5-1 to TRBJ2-2; D gene uncertain. Per the germline V gene, CDR1 is SGHRS and CDR2 is YFSETQ. V was pared by 7 bases and J by 5 bases, with 18 bases between. The length of the CDR3 is 15 residues.